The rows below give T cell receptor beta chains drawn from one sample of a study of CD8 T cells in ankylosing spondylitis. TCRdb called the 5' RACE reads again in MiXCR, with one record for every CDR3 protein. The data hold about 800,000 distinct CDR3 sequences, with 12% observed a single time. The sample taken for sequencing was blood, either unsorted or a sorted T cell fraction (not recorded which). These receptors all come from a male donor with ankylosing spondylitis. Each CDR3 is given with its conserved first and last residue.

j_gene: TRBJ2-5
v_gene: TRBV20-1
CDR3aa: CSASPLGGETQYF

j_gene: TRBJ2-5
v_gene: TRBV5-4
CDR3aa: CASSLRVEGGETQYF

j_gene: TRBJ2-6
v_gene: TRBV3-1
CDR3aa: CASSKGGPGANVLTF

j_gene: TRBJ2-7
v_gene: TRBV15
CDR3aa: CATSPGRDRLYEQYF

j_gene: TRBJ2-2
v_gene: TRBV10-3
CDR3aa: CAIMVASENTGELFF

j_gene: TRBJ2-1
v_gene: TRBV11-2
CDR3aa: CASSPDRGSSYNEQFF

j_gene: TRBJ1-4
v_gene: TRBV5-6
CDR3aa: CASSRTGEEKLFF

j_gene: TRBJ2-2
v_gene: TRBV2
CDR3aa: CARGIWDRVGDTGELFF

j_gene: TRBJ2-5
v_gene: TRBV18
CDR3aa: CASSPPSFRETQYF

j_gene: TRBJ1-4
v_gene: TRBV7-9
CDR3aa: CASSPATGSAHEKLFF

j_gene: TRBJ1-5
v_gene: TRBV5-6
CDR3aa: CASSLTPDSNQPQHF

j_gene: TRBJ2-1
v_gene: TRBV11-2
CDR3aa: CASSLDRWAYNEQFF

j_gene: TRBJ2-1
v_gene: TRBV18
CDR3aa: CASSPPTRGPYNEQFF

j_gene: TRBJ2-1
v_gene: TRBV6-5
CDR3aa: CASSYEGEANEQFF

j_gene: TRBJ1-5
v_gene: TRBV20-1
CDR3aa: CSARDGGWAHQPQHF

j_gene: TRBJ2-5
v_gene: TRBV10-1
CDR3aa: CASSESARGAQYF

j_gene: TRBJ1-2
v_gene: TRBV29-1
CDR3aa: CSVEDREKAYGYTF

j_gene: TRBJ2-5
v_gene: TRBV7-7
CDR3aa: CASSSDRSKGTQYF